This T cell receptor beta chain is from a study of OX40 agonist ivuxolimab in advanced cancers. As concerns this clone: Other DNA variants within this sample encode the same CDR3.

Sequenced by immunoSEQ multiplex PCR; TCRdb stores in-frame clones only, minus some. The sample carries 50,000 to 65,000 clones, 65% to 85% recorded once. Germline loops: CDR1 GTSNPN, CDR2 SVGIG (reference sequence). After removal of 0 bases from V and 7 bases from J, the junction contained 3 bases not matched to a gene. The CDR3 extends over 13 amino acids. Here the sequenced sample was CD4+ or CD8+ T cells sorted from blood, taken in a trial of the OX40 agonist ivuxolimab. This sequence was found in an adult with an advanced solid tumor such as melanoma, head and neck, liver or kidney cancer. The chain has TRBV30 and TRBJ1-5, with 7 nucleotides matching TRBD1. Written as DNA, the CDR3 is TGTGCCTGGAGTGTACAGGGGAACCAGCCCCAGCATTTT. Translating gives CAWSVQGNQPQHF. The full variable domain, completed using reference TRBV30 and TRBJ1-5, is SQTIHQWPATLVQPVGSPLSLECTVEGTSNPNLYWYRQAAGRGLQLLFYSVGIGQISSEVPQNLSASRPQDRQFILSSKKLLLSDSGFYLCAWSVQGNQPQHFGDGTRLSIL.